The 14 T cell receptor beta chains in this list originate from one sample, sequenced in a study of cytomegalovirus exposure and HLA in healthy donors. PCR employed 60 Vbeta and 13 Jbeta primers. TCRdb's table, derived via immunoSEQ multiplex PCR, lists solely in-frame clones and lacks some. This sample has some 120,000 clones; roughly 70% occur once, and the top ten carry less than 5%. The sequencing input was PBMCs. The receptors stem from a man in his thirties or forties in good health and CMV-seronegative.

The V and J genes are TRBV27 and TRBJ1-5, with 7 bases aligning to TRBD1. Germline loops: CDR1 MNHEY, CDR2 SMNVEV (reference sequence). J gave up 1 base and V 6 bases, and 3 bases lay outside the gene matches. The CDR3 consists of 14 residues. In DNA form, the CDR3 reads TGTGCCAGCAGACGACAGGGCAGCAATCAGCCCCAGCATTTT. It specifies CASRRQGSNQPQHF.

This chain connects TRBV29-1 to TRBJ2-1, with unresolved D. V shed 1 base and J shed 7 bases, with 14 bases lying between them. This CDR3 spans 14 amino acids. The germline gives CDR1 SQVTM, CDR2 ANQGSEA. CDR3 residues: CSVEVELSFNEQFF. The DNA for the CDR3 is TGCAGCGTTGAAGTGGAGCTGTCCTTTAATGAGCAGTTCTTC.

V usage is TRBV5-4 and J usage is TRBJ2-5; TRBD2 aligns across 9 bases. The CDR3 spans 14 residues. Unmatched junction bases numbered 4, after V lost 5 bases and J lost 2 bases. CDR1 is SGHNT and CDR2 is YYREEE in the germline V gene (reference sequence). The CDR3 sequence is CASSGGGVQETQYF. In DNA form, the CDR3 reads TGTGCCAGCAGTGGCGGGGGGGTTCAAGAGACCCAGTACTTC.

The chain employs TRBV9 and TRBJ1-1; 7 nucleotides align to TRBD1. With 3 bases clipped from V and 1 base from J, the junction kept 0 bases outside the gene matches. The CDR3 has 13 amino acids. Per the germline V gene, CDR1 is SGDLS and CDR2 is YYNGEE. In nucleotides, the CDR3 is TGTGCCAGCAGCGCAGGGGGGAACACTGAAGCTTTCTTT. Translated, it gives CASSAGGNTEAFF.

This clone has just a few counts. The V call is TRBV4-3, the J call TRBJ1-5; no firm D call. Trimming took off 2 bases at V and 1 base at J, with 12 bases between the two ends. CDR3 length equals 16 residues. Germline V gene sequence: CDR1 LGHNA, CDR2 YSLEER. The CDR3 nucleotides are TGCGCCAGCAGCCAATTTGCAGGTTACAGCAATCAGCCCCAGCATTTT. It yields the protein CASSQFAGYSNQPQHF.

The genes are TRBV4-3 and TRBJ1-5; D is uncertain. The CDR3 loop spans 15 amino acids. Germline loops: CDR1 LGHNA, CDR2 YSLEER. The V gene lost 0 bases and the J gene lost 9 bases, with 15 bases spanning the gap. CDR3: CASSQDPTGGWPQHF. CDR3 coding DNA: TGCGCCAGCAGCCAAGACCCGACTGGAGGTTGGCCCCAGCATTTT.

This clone has just a few counts. The chain is built from TRBV10-2 and TRBJ2-5; D remains ambiguous. V gave up 4 bases and J gave up 0 bases, with 9 bases separating them. This CDR3 contains 14 residues. From germline, CDR1 is WSHSY and CDR2 SAAADI. The CDR3 reads CASSAVSDQETQYF. In nucleotides, the CDR3 is TGCGCCAGCAGTGCAGTCAGCGACCAAGAGACCCAGTACTTC.

V gene TRBV6-6 combines with J gene TRBJ2-7, with D unresolved. Per germline, CDR1 MNHNY and CDR2 SVGAGI (reference sequence). The CDR3 spans 14 residues. V dropped 5 bases and J dropped 1 base, with 12 bases sitting between them. CDR3 DNA sequence: TGTGCCAGCAGTGACCCAGGCAGATCCTACGAGCAGTACTTC. Encoded protein: CASSDPGRSYEQYF.

The J gene is TRBJ1-5, the V gene TRBV10-2; D is uncertain. The germline gives CDR1 WSHSY, CDR2 SAAADI. V was trimmed by 3 bases and J by 2 bases, leaving 8 bases between them. The CDR3 runs 14 residues. Here the CDR3 reads CASSDITGNQPQHF. CDR3 sequence (DNA): TGCGCCAGCAGTGATATAACTGGCAATCAGCCCCAGCATTTT.

The rearrangement uses TRBV7-3 and TRBJ2-5; perhaps TRBD2 as D (5 bases). Germline CDR1 reads SGHTA; CDR2 reads FQGTGA. V shed 5 bases and J shed 4 bases, with 17 bases lying between them. The CDR3 length is 15 residues. Here the CDR3 reads CASSLVPSTIETQYF. For the CDR3, the DNA is TGTGCCAGCAGCCTCGTTCCTAGCACCATAGAGACCCAGTACTTC.

V gene TRBV4-1 combines with J gene TRBJ2-7; D is unclear. From germline, CDR1 is MGHRA and CDR2 YSYEKL. The CDR3 spans 13 residues. The V and J ends lost 3 bases and 0 bases respectively, with 6 bases between them. CDR3 DNA sequence: TGCGCCAGCAGCCACCCCGGCTCCTACGAGCAGTACTTC. The encoded protein is CASSHPGSYEQYF.

This chain joins TRBV28 and TRBJ1-5; possible D gene TRBD1, 6 bases. Between the trimmed V and J ends, which lost 6 bases and 3 bases, there was a span of 12 bases. The CDR3 is 14 amino acids. The V gene's germline CDR1 is MDHEN and CDR2 SYDVKM. CDR3 sequence reads: CASSRGQYNQPQHF. The CDR3 DNA reads TGTGCCAGCAGCCGAGGACAGTACAATCAGCCCCAGCATTTT.

The chain has TRBV4-1 and TRBJ1-2, with 7 bases fitting TRBD1. CDR1 and CDR2 (germline): MGHRA, YSYEKL. V lost 4 bases, J lost 6 bases, and 5 bases stayed unmatched. The length of the CDR3 is 13 residues. The CDR3 loop is CASSLGTADGYTF. The DNA of the CDR3 is TGCGCCAGCAGCCTTGGGACAGCGGATGGCTACACCTTC.

CDR3 residues: CASSFQGHNNSPLHF. Written as DNA, the CDR3 is TGTGCCAGCAGTTTCCAGGGGCATAATAATTCACCCCTCCACTTT. This chain uses TRBV27 with TRBJ1-6; a weak D match, TRBD1 (6 bases). The germline gives CDR1 MNHEY, CDR2 SMNVEV (reference sequence). Trimming cost V 3 bases and J 5 bases, with 11 bases left between them. The CDR3 runs 15 residues.